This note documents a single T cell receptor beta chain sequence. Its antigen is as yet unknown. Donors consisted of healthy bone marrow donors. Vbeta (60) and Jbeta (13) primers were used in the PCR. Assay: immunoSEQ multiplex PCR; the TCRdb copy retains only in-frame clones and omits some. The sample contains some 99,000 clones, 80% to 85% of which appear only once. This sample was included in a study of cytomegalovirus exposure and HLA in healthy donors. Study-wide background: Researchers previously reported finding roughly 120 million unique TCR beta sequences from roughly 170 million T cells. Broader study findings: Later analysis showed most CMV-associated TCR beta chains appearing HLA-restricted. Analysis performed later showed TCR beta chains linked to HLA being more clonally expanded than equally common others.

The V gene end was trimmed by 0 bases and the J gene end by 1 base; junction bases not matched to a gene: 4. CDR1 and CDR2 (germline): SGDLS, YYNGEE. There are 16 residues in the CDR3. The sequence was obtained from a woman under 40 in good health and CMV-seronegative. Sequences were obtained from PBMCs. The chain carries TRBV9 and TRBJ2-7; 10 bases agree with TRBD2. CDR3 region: CASSVGLAGVSYEQYF. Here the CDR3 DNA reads TGTGCCAGCAGCGTAGGGCTAGCGGGAGTTTCCTACGAGCAGTACTTC.